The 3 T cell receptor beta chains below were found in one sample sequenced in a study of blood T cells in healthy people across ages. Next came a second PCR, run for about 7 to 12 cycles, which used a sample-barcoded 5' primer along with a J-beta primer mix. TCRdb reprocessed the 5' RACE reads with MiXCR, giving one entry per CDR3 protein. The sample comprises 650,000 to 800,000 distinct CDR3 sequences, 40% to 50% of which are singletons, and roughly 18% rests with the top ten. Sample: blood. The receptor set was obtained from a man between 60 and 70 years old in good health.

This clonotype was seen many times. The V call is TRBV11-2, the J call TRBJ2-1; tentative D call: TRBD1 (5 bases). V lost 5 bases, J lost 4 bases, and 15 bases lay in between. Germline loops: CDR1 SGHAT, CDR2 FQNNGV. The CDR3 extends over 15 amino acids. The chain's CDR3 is CASSVTRAPYNEQFF. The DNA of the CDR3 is TGTGCCAGCAGCGTCACCAGGGCCCCATACAATGAGCAGTTCTTC.

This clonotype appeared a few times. CDR3 protein: CASSLGDLDYNEQFF. The CDR3 nucleotides read TGTGCCAGCAGCTTGGGAGACTTAGACTACAATGAGCAGTTCTTC. The chain is built from TRBV7-9 and TRBJ2-1; the D gene is possibly TRBD2 (5 bases). The germline V and J ends were trimmed by 3 bases and 3 bases, with 12 bases remaining between them. Germline CDR1 is SEHNR and CDR2 is FQNEAQ (reference sequence). This CDR3 is 15 amino acids long.

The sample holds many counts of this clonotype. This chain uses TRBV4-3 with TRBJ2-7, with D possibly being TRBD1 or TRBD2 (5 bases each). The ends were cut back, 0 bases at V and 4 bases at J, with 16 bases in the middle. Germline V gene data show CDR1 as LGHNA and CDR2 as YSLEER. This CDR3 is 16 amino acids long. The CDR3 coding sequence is TGCGCCAGCAGCCAAGAATGGGACCGCCCTCCTTACGAGCAGTACTTC. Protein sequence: CASSQEWDRPPYEQYF.